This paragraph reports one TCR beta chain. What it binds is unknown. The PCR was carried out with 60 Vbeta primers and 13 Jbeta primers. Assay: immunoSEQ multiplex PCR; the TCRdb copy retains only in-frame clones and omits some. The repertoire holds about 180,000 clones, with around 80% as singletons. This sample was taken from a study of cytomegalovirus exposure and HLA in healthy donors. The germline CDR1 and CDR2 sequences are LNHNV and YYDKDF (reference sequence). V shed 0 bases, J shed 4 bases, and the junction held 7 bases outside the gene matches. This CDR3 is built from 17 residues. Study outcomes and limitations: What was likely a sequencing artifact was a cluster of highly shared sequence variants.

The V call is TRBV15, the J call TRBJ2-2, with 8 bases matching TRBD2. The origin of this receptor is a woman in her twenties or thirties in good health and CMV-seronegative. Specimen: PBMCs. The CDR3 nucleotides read TGTGCCACCAGCAGAGACTTACTAGCGGCCGGCACCGGGGAGCTGTTTTTT. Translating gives CATSRDLLAAGTGELFF.